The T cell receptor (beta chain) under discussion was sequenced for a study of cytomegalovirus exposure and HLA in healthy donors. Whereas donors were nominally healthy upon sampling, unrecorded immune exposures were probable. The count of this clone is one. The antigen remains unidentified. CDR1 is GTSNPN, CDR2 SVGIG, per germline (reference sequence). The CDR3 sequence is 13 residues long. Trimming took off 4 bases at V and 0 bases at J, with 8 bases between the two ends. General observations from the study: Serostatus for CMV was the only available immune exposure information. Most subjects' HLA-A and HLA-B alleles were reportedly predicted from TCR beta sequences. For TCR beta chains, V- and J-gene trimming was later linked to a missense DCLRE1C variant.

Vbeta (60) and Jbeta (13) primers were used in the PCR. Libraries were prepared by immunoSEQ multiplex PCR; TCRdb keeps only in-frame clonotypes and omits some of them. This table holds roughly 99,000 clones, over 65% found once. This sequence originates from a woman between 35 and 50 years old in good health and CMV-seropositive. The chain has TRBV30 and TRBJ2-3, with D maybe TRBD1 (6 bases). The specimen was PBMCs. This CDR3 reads CAWTGASTDTQYF. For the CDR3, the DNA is TGTGCCTGGACAGGGGCTAGCACAGATACGCAGTATTTT.